One and the same sample provided the 11 T cell receptor beta chains below, sequenced in a study of cytomegalovirus exposure and HLA in healthy donors (dated by TCRdb to about 2017). The library was made by the immunoSEQ multiplex PCR assay. For the multiplex PCR, a mixture combining 60 forward primers for TCR Vbeta segments and 13 reverse primers for TCR Jbeta segments was used. As stored in TCRdb, this immuneACCESS dataset retains in-frame rearrangements with V and J assigned. A fraction of the clones does not appear; measured against another copy, unresolved V genes explain less than half of the discrepancy, and the remainder lacks a known reason. Within this sample are 150,000 or so clones, with less than 80% of them counted one time only. In total, the top ten clones hold 0.6% to 0.95% of the sample. Sequenced input: PBMCs. All receptors derive from a female donor in good health and CMV-seronegative.

V gene TRBV25-1 combines with J gene TRBJ2-5; weak D call: TRBD2 (6 bases). V was pared by 3 bases and J by 2 bases, with 19 bases between. CDR1 is MGHDK, CDR2 SYGVNS, per germline. CDR3 length: 17 residues. As DNA, the CDR3 is TGTGCCAGCAGTGATCTTACTGGCGGGATGGGACAAGAGACCCAGTACTTC. It translates to CASSDLTGGMGQETQYF.

This chain links TRBV5-6 with TRBJ2-1; 8 nucleotides match TRBD2. The CDR3 has 15 residues. The germline V gene encodes CDR1 SGHDT and CDR2 YYEEEE. The V and J ends lost 6 bases and 4 bases, in that order; junction bases with no gene match: 9. Here the CDR3 reads CASINLKRGYNEQFF. CDR3 sequence (DNA): TGTGCCAGCATCAACTTGAAGCGGGGGTACAATGAGCAGTTCTTC.

This chain uses TRBV27 with TRBJ1-2; 8 nucleotides agree with TRBD1. Germline assignment: CDR1 MNHEY and CDR2 SMNVEV (reference sequence). V was clipped by 6 bases and J by 4 bases; unmatched bases: 10. CDR3 length: 15 residues. The CDR3 sequence: CASRKDQGAGYGYTF. The CDR3 DNA follows: TGTGCCAGCAGAAAAGATCAGGGGGCTGGCTATGGCTACACCTTC.

J is TRBJ2-1 and V is TRBV18; D ambiguous. The germline V gene has CDR1 KGHSH and CDR2 LQKENI. Trimming stripped 2 bases from V and 8 bases from J, with 13 bases between. The CDR3 is made up of 14 amino acids. The DNA for the CDR3 is TGTGCCAGCTCACCATATCCCGCCCGAGATGAGCAGTTCTTC. Translating gives CASSPYPARDEQFF.

This chain uses TRBV5-5 with TRBJ1-2; TRBD1 aligns across 8 bases. Losses at the gene ends were 2 bases for V and 4 bases for J; bases not matched to a gene: 7. The CDR3 is 15 residues long. In germline, CDR1 is SGHKS, CDR2 YYEKEE (reference sequence). The DNA for the CDR3 is TGTGCCAGCAGCTTTTCCGGGACAGGCGGCTATGGCTACACCTTC. Residues: CASSFSGTGGYGYTF.

The V call is TRBV4-3, the J call TRBJ2-5; weak D call: TRBD1 (6 bases). Trimming removed 1 base at V and 5 bases at J, with 20 bases between. The CDR3 extends over 17 amino acids. The germline V gene encodes CDR1 LGHNA and CDR2 YSLEER. The CDR3 sequence: CASSQGGTQGRGETQYF. The CDR3 nucleotides read TGCGCCAGCAGCCAAGGTGGAACTCAGGGGCGAGGGGAGACCCAGTACTTC.

This sequence joins TRBV10-3 and TRBJ1-6; no clear D. The V end was cut by 10 bases, the J end by 6 bases, with 10 bases between. The CDR3 contains 12 residues. CDR1 and CDR2 from the germline V gene are ENHRY and SYGVKD. CDR3 sequence reads: CATRDLNSPLHF. The CDR3 nucleotides read TGTGCCACCCGGGATCTTAATTCACCCCTCCACTTT.

In this sample, this clone turned up once. The rearrangement links TRBV5-5 to TRBJ2-7; 12 bases align to TRBD2. The J segment lost 1 base and the V segment lost 2 bases, leaving 4 bases of the junction unmatched. The CDR3 runs to 16 residues. Germline assignment: CDR1 SGHKS and CDR2 YYEKEE (reference sequence). The CDR3, as DNA: TGTGCCAGCAGCTTCCTAGCGGGAGGGGGGTCCTACGAGCAGTACTTC. Encoded protein: CASSFLAGGGSYEQYF.

CDR3 protein: CAIRNREGEKLFF. In DNA form, the CDR3 reads TGTGCCATCAGGAACAGGGAGGGTGAAAAACTGTTTTTT. V is TRBV10-3 and J is TRBJ1-4; tentative D call: TRBD1 (6 bases). The V gene's germline CDR1 is ENHRY and CDR2 SYGVKD. The CDR3 spans 13 residues. V dropped 6 bases and J dropped 7 bases, with 12 bases sitting between them.

In this sample, this clone turned up once. Written as DNA, the CDR3 is TGCAGCGCTTTTACAGGGGATAACTATGGCTACACCTTC. It yields the protein CSAFTGDNYGYTF. The chain carries TRBV29-1 and TRBJ1-2; 7 positions agree with TRBD1. CDR3 size: 13 residues. The ends lost 7 bases at V and 1 base at J; junction bases unmatched: 6. In germline, CDR1 is SQVTM, CDR2 ANQGSEA.

The chain uses TRBV10-3 and TRBJ2-7; the D gene is possibly TRBD1 (5 bases). This CDR3 has 13 amino acids. V lost 7 bases and J 4 bases, leaving 14 bases between the germline ends. Germline-derived CDR1 and CDR2 are ENHRY and SYGVKD. As DNA, the CDR3 is TGTGCCATCACGTCACAGGACCAATACGAGCAGTACTTC. Amino acid sequence: CAITSQDQYEQYF.